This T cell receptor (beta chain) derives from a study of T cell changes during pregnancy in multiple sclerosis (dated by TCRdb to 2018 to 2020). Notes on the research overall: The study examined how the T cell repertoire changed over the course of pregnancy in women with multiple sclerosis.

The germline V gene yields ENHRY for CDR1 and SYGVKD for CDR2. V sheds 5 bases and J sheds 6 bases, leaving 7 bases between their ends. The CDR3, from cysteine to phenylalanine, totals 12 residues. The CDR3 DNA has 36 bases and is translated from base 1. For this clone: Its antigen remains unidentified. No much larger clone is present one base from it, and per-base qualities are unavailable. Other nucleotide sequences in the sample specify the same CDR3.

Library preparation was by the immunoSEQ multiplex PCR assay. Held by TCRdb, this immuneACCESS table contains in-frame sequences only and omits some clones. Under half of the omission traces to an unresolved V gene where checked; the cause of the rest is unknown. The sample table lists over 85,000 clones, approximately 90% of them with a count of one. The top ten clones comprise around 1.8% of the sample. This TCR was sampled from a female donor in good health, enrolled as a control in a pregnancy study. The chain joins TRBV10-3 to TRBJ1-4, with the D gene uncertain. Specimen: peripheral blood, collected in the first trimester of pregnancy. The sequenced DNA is TGTGCCATCAGTCGAGAGGATGAAAAACTGTTTTTT. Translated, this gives CAISREDEKLFF.